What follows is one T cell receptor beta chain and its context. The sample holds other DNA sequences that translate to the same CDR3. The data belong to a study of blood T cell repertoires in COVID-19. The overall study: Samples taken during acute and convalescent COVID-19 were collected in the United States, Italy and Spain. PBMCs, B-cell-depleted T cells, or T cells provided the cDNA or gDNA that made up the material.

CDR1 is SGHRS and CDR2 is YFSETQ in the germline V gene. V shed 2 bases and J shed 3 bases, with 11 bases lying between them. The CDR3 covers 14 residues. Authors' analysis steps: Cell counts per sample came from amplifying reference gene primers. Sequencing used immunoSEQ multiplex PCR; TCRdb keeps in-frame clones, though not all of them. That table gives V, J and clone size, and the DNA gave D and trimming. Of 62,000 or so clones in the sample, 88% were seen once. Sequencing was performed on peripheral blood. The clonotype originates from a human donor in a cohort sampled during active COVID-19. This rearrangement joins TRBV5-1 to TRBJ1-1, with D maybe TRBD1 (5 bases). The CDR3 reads CASSFPGEDTEAFF. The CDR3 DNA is TGCGCCAGCAGCTTCCCGGGGGAGGACACTGAAGCTTTCTTT.